The 24 T cell receptor beta chains below come from one sample, sequenced in a study of blood T cell repertoires in COVID-19. Repertoires were generated with immunoSEQ multiplex PCR, while TCRdb's copy carries only in-frame clones and drops some. This sample has 90,000 to 100,000 clones, with 65% to 85% found just once. The sequenced sample was peripheral blood. The receptors shown here come from a woman of 80 years or more with acute or convalescent COVID-19.

This clone was seen a handful of times. CDR3 DNA: TGTGCCAGCAGGCCTAGACAGGGGAGAAGGGGTGAAGCTTTCTTT. Protein product: CASRPRQGRRGEAFF. This rearrangement joins TRBV6-5 to TRBJ1-1; TRBD1 matches 8 bases. The CDR3 covers 15 residues. Germline CDR1 MNHEY, CDR2 SVGAGI. J gave up 7 bases and V 6 bases, and 13 bases lay outside the gene matches.

This clone appeared once. The rearrangement uses TRBV5-1 and TRBJ1-2, with 8 bases identical to TRBD1. In germline, CDR1 is SGHRS, CDR2 YFSETQ. V trimming: 0 bases; J trimming: 5 bases; junction bases outside the gene matches: 3. The CDR3 runs 14 residues. The CDR3 DNA reads as TGCGCCAGCAGCTTGGGGGACAGGACGTATGGCTACACCTTC. Protein: CASSLGDRTYGYTF. Supplemented by reference TRBV5-1 and TRBJ1-2, the full variable domain reads KAGVTQTPRYLIKTRGQQVTLSCSPISGHRSVSWYQQTPGQGLQFLFEYFSETQRNKGNFPGRFSGRQFSNSRSEMNVSTLELGDSALYLCASSLGDRTYGYTFGSGTRLTVV.

The chain links TRBV7-9 to TRBJ1-1; the D gene is possibly TRBD1 (6 bases). There are 16 residues in the CDR3. The V gene's germline CDR1 is SEHNR and CDR2 FQNEAQ (reference sequence). Deletions cut 4 bases from V and 1 base from J, with 16 bases between. The CDR3 sequence is CASSSIADRQNTEAFF. In nucleotides, the CDR3 is TGTGCCAGCAGCTCAATTGCCGACAGGCAGAACACTGAAGCTTTCTTT.

The V gene is TRBV11-1, the J gene TRBJ1-2, with D perhaps TRBD1 (5 bases). Germline V gene data show CDR1 as SGHAT and CDR2 as FQDESV (reference sequence). V was trimmed by 3 bases and J by 4 bases, leaving 12 bases between them. This CDR3 is built from 14 residues. The CDR3 coding sequence is TGTGCCAGCAGCTTCCCAGGGTCAACCTATGGCTACACCTTC. This codes for CASSFPGSTYGYTF.

J is TRBJ1-4 and V is TRBV7-6; D is ambiguous. From germline, CDR1 is SGHVS and CDR2 FNYEAQ. V was trimmed by 7 bases and J by 8 bases, leaving 14 bases between them. The CDR3 loop spans 13 amino acids. The CDR3 DNA is TGTGCCAGCACCCAACTCACGGGGGAAAAACTGTTTTTT. Protein product: CASTQLTGEKLFF.

The rearrangement uses TRBV18 and TRBJ2-2, with a weak D call TRBD1 (6 bases). From germline, CDR1 is KGHSH and CDR2 LQKENI. Deletions cut 2 bases from V and 0 bases from J, with 10 bases between. The CDR3 is made up of 16 amino acids. The CDR3 DNA sequence: TGTGCCAGCTCACCATCGGCAGGGGCGAACACCGGGGAGCTGTTTTTT. The encoded protein is CASSPSAGANTGELFF.

A single count supports this clone. The chain is built from TRBV7-2 and TRBJ2-1, with 9 positions matching TRBD2. The CDR3 is 14 residues long. The V segment lost 4 bases and the J segment 6 bases; nucleotides outside the gene matches: 4. CDR1 and CDR2 from the germline V gene are SGHTA and FQGNSA. The CDR3 bases are TGTGCCAGCAGCTATGGCGGGGGGGTCAATGAGCAGTTCTTC. This gives the protein CASSYGGGVNEQFF. The entire variable domain, with the rest obtained from reference TRBV7-2 and TRBJ2-1, is as follows: GAGVSQSPSNKVTEKGKDVELRCDPISGHTALYWYRQSLGQGLEFLIYFQGNSAPDKSGLPSDRFSAERTGGSVSTLTIQRTQQEDSAVYLCASSYGGGVNEQFFGPGTRLTVL.

The chain carries TRBV5-1 and TRBJ2-5, with D maybe TRBD1 (6 bases). This CDR3 has 18 amino acids. V was pared by 0 bases and J by 0 bases, with 18 bases between. Germline V gene sequence: CDR1 SGHRS, CDR2 YFSETQ. The CDR3 nucleotides are TGCGCCAGCAGCTTGGGTACGTTAGGACAGACGTACCAAGAGACCCAGTACTTC. Translated, it gives CASSLGTLGQTYQETQYF.

This sequence joins TRBV2 and TRBJ1-2, with D possibly being TRBD1 (6 bases). CDR3 length: 12 amino acids. The V gene's germline CDR1 is SNHLY and CDR2 FYNNEI. Trimming shortened V by 5 bases and J by 4 bases, and 8 bases separated the two germline ends. This chain's CDR3 is CASSRDTYGYTF. CDR3 bases: TGTGCCAGCAGTAGGGACACCTATGGCTACACCTTC.

The rearrangement links TRBV11-3 to TRBJ2-2; no firm D call. The CDR3 sequence is 14 residues long. In germline, CDR1 is SGHNT, CDR2 YENEEA. Between the trimmed V and J ends, which lost 1 base and 5 bases, there was a span of 8 bases. DNA for the CDR3: TGTGCCAGCAGCTTAGTCTGGAGTACCGGGGAGCTGTTTTTT. Translated, it gives CASSLVWSTGELFF.

The chain uses TRBV28 and TRBJ2-5; a possible D gene is TRBD1 (6 bases). The CDR3 covers 15 residues. Germline-derived CDR1 and CDR2 are MDHEN and SYDVKM. V lost 4 bases, J lost 3 bases, and 15 bases lay in between. This CDR3 reads CASSSPGQFEETQYF. As DNA, the CDR3 is TGTGCCAGCAGTTCCCCCGGACAGTTCGAAGAGACCCAGTACTTC.

The gene calls are TRBV7-9 and TRBJ2-1, with 12 bases lining up with TRBD2. Trimming cost V 5 bases and J 5 bases; bases outside gene matches: 7. The CDR3 has 16 amino acids. Looked up from germline, CDR1 is SEHNR and CDR2 is FQNEAQ (reference sequence). The CDR3 region is CASSEPSGGANNEQFF. DNA of the CDR3: TGTGCCAGCAGCGAACCTAGCGGGGGGGCGAACAATGAGCAGTTCTTC.

This chain uses TRBV7-6 with TRBJ1-5, with unresolved D. V was pared by 5 bases and J by 1 base, with 6 bases between. Germline CDR1 is SGHVS and CDR2 is FNYEAQ. The CDR3 contains 13 residues. CDR3 nucleotide sequence: TGTGCCAGCAGCCCCCAAAGCAATCAGCCCCAGCATTTT. This codes for CASSPQSNQPQHF.

The V gene is TRBV6-5, the J gene TRBJ2-3; D is possibly TRBD1 (6 bases). The CDR3 runs to 12 residues. V dropped 9 bases and J dropped 3 bases, with 10 bases sitting between them. Per the germline V gene, CDR1 is MNHEY and CDR2 is SVGAGI. CDR3 sequence reads: CASTGQTDTQYF. CDR3 bases: TGTGCCAGTACCGGACAGACAGATACGCAGTATTTT.

The rearrangement uses TRBV6-2 or TRBV6-3 and TRBJ1-1; a weak D match, TRBD1 (6 bases). This CDR3 is 13 amino acids long. V dropped 5 bases and J dropped 8 bases, with 15 bases sitting between them. CDR1 is MNHEY and CDR2 is SVGEGT in the germline V gene. CDR3 amino acids: CASSKNTGTEAFF. Written as DNA, the CDR3 is TGTGCCAGCAGTAAAAATACCGGGACAGAAGCTTTCTTT.

This clone has more than one count but fewer than ten. V usage is TRBV19 and J usage is TRBJ2-3; D is perhaps TRBD1 (5 bases). The CDR3 contains 14 residues. V dropped 2 bases and J dropped 0 bases, with 6 bases sitting between them. The germline V gene has CDR1 LNHDA and CDR2 SQIVND (reference sequence). In DNA form, the CDR3 reads TGTGCCAGTAGTATACAGGGTAGCACAGATACGCAGTATTTT. It yields the protein CASSIQGSTDTQYF.

The rearrangement joins TRBV24-1 to TRBJ1-5, with TRBD1 identical over 7 bases. Germline trimming cut 6 bases from V and 0 bases from J; bases unmatched to any gene: 10. CDR3 length: 17 amino acids. Germline CDR1 reads KGHDR; CDR2 reads SFDVKD. The CDR3: CATSTGEAIHSNQPQHF. CDR3 nucleotide sequence: TGTGCCACCAGTACAGGGGAGGCGATACATAGCAATCAGCCCCAGCATTTT.

The chain recombines TRBV3-1 (or the pseudogene TRBV3-2) with TRBJ1-3; D is perhaps TRBD1 (6 bases). CDR1 is LGHDT, CDR2 YNNKEL, per germline (reference sequence). The germline V and J ends were trimmed by 0 bases and 6 bases, with 18 bases remaining between them. The CDR3 loop spans 17 amino acids. CDR3 in DNA: TGTGCCAGCAGCCAAGATCAGGGGACCGGTCCCGAAAACACCATATATTTT. Protein product: CASSQDQGTGPENTIYF.

The CDR3 loop reads CASKGGPYNEQFF. In DNA, the CDR3 is TGTGCCAGCAAGGGGGGGCCGTACAATGAGCAGTTCTTC. The chain joins TRBV2 to TRBJ2-1; maybe TRBD2 (7 bases). V was shortened by 7 bases and J by 4 bases, with 11 bases between the two germline ends. The length of the CDR3 is 13 residues. Per germline, CDR1 SNHLY and CDR2 FYNNEI.

This sequence joins TRBV28 and TRBJ1-5, with 7 bases that match TRBD1. The CDR3 runs to 15 residues. The J segment lost 9 bases and the V segment lost 4 bases, leaving 12 bases of the junction unmatched. Germline loops: CDR1 MDHEN, CDR2 SYDVKM. The CDR3 coding sequence is TGTGCCAGCAGTTCGGGACAGTCTGGAGGTGGGCCCCAGCATTTT. It encodes CASSSGQSGGGPQHF.

Here the CDR3 DNA reads TGTGCCAGCAGTTTAGTAAGGGGCTCCTACAATGAGCAGTTCTTC. As protein: CASSLVRGSYNEQFF. The chain has TRBV28 and TRBJ2-1; tentatively, D is TRBD1 (5 bases). Trimming removed 2 bases at V and 0 bases at J, with 8 bases between. The V gene's germline CDR1 is MDHEN and CDR2 SYDVKM. The CDR3 runs to 15 residues. Looking up the rest from reference TRBV28 and TRBJ2-1 gives the full variable domain: DVKVTQSSRYLVKRTGEKVFLECVQDMDHENMFWYRQDPGLGLRLIYFSYDVKMKEKGDIPEGYSVSREKKERFSLILESASTNQTSMYLCASSLVRGSYNEQFFGPGTRLTVL.

J is TRBJ1-4 and V is TRBV1; no check of the table's D call, TRBD1, against the DNA was made. TRBV1 counts as a pseudogene. The CDR3 spans 16 residues. CDR3 nucleotide sequence: TGCACCAGCAGCCACCTGGCCGGACAGGGAAATGAAAAACTGTTTTTT. Its translation is CTSSHLAGQGNEKLFF.

The genes are TRBV19 and TRBJ1-2; perhaps TRBD1 as D (5 bases). V dropped 6 bases and J dropped 7 bases, with 18 bases sitting between them. The CDR3 totals 14 residues. Germline lookup yields CDR1 LNHDA and CDR2 SQIVND (reference sequence). The CDR3 is CASRDLTVMGGYTF. The CDR3 nucleotides read TGTGCCAGTAGGGACCTGACAGTTATGGGTGGCTACACCTTC.

This sequence joins TRBV3-1 (or the pseudogene TRBV3-2) and TRBJ1-3; D gene unclear. The germline V gene has CDR1 LGHDT and CDR2 YNNKEL (reference sequence). The V gene lost 1 base and the J gene lost 2 bases, with 6 bases spanning the gap. CDR3 length: 14 residues. The CDR3 DNA sequence: TGTGCCAGCAGCCAAGTACGGGCTGGAAACACCATATATTTT. Translating gives CASSQVRAGNTIYF.